A single T cell receptor (beta chain) is shown here with its context. This specimen comes from a study of blood T cell repertoires in COVID-19. CDR1 and CDR2 from the germline V gene are MNHNS and SASEGT. This CDR3 is 14 amino acids long. V was pared by 1 base and J by 5 bases, with 9 bases between. In the source study's methods: The assay estimated nucleated cells by amplifying reference gene primers. The protocol was immunoSEQ multiplex PCR, while the TCRdb copy is restricted to in-frame clones and leaves out a portion. Clone size and V and J calls were adopted from that table, with D and trimming inferred from the DNA. The sample lists roughly 180,000 clones; more than 70% were seen once.

The clonotype originates from a woman between 55 and 75 years old with acute or convalescent COVID-19. Sequencing was carried out using peripheral blood. The rearrangement uses TRBV6-1 and TRBJ1-5, with D possibly being TRBD1 (6 bases). The chain's CDR3 is CASSEGTVYQPQHF. CDR3 sequence (DNA): TGTGCCAGCAGTGAAGGGACAGTTTATCAGCCCCAGCATTTT.